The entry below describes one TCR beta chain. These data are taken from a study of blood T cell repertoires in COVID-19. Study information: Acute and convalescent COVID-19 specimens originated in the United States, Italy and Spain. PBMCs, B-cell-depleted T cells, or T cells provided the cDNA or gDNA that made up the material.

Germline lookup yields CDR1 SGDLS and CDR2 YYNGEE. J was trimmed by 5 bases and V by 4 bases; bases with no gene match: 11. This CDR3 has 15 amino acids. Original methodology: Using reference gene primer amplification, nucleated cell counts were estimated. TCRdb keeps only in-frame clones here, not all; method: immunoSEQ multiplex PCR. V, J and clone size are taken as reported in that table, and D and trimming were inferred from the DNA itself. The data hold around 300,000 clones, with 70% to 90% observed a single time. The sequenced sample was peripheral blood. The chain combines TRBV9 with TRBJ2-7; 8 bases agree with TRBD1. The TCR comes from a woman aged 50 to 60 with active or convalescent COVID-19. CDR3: CASSPRGQGGHEQYF. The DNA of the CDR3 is TGTGCCAGCAGCCCCCGAGGACAGGGCGGCCACGAGCAGTACTTC.